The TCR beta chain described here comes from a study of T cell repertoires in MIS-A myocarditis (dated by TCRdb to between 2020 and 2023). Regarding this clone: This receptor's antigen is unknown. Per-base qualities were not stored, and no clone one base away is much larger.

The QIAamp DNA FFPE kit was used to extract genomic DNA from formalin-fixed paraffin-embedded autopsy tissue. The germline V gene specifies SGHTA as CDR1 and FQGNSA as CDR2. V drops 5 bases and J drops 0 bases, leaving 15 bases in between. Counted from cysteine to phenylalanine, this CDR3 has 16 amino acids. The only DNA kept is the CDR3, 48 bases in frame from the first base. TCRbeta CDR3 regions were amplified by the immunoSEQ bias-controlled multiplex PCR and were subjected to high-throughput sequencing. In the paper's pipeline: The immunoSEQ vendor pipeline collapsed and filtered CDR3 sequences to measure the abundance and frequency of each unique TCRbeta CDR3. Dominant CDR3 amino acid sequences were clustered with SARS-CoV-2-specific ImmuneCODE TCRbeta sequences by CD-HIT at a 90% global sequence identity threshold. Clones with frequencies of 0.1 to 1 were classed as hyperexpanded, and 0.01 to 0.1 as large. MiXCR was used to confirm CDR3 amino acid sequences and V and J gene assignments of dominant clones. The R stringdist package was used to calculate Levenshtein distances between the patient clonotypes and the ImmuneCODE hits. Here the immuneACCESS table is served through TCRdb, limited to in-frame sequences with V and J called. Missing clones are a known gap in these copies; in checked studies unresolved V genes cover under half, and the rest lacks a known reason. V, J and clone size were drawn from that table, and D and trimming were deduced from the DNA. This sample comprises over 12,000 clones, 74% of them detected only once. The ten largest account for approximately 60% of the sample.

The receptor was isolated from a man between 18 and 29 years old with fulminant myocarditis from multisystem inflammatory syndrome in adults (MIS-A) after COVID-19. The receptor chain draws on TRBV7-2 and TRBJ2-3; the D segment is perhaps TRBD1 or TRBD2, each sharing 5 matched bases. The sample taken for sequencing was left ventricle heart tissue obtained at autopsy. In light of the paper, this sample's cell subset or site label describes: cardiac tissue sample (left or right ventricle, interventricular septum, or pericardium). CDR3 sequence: CASSKRGDSSTDTQYF. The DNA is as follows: TGTGCCAGCAGCAAGAGGGGTGACTCTAGCACAGATACGCAGTATTTT.